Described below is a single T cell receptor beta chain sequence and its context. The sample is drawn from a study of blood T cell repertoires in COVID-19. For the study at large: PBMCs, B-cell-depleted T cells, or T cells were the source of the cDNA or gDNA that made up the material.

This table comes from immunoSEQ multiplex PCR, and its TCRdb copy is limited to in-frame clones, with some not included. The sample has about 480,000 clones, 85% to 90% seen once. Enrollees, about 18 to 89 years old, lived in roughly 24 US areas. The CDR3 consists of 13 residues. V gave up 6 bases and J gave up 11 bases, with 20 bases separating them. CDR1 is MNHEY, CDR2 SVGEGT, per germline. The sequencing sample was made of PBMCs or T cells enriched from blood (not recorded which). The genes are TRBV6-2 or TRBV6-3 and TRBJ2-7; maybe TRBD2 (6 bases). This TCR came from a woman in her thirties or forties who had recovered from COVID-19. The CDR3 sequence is CASSPTGTPRKYF. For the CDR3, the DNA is TGTGCCAGCAGCCCAACCGGGACTCCTCGTAAGTACTTC.